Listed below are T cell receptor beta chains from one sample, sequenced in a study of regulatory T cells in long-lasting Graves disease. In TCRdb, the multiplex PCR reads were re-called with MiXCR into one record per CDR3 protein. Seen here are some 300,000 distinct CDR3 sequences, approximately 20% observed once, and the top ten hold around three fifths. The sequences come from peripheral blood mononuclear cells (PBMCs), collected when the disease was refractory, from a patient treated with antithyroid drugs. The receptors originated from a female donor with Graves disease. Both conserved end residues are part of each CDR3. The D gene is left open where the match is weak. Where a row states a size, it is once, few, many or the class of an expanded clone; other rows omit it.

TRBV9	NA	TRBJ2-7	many	TGTGCCAGCAGCGGAGGGGACTTAGACTCCTACGAGCAGTACTTC	CASSGGDLDSYEQYF
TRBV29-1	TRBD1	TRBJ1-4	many	TGCAGCGTTAGAATTCCCGTCCAGGGGGAGGAAAAACTGTTTTTT	CSVRIPVQGEEKLFF
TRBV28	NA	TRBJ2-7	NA	TGTGCCAGCAGTATAGCGGCGGGGGCAAGATCCTACGAGCAGTACTTC	CASSIAAGARSYEQYF
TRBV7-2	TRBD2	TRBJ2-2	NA	TGTGCCAGCAGCGTGGGGACTAGCGGGAGGGGGGAGCTGTTTTTT	CASSVGTSGRGELFF
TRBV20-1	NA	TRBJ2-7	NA	TGCAGTGCTAAGGGGCTGCCCTACGAGCAGTACTTC	CSAKGLPYEQYF
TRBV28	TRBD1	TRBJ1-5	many	TGTGCCAGCAGTCTGAGACCGGGACAGGGATATCAGCCCCAGCATTTT	CASSLRPGQGYQPQHF
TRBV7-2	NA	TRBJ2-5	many	TGTGCCAGCAGCTTAGACGGGAGACGGGAGACCCAGTACTTC	CASSLDGRRETQYF
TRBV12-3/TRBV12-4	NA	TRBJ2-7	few	TGTGCCAGCAGTTTGGGGACCCCCAACGAGCAGTGCTTC	CASSLGTPNEQCF
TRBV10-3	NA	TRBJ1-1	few	TGTGCCATCAGTCTTGTGATGAACACTGAAGCTTTCTTT	CAISLVMNTEAFF
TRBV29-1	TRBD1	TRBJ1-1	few	TGCACCATACAGGGGGGGAACACTGAAGCTTTCTTT	CTIQGGNTEAFF
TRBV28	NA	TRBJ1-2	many	TGTGCCAGCAGGAGACAAGAATATGGCTACACCTTC	CASRRQEYGYTF
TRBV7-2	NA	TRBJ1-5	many	TGTGCCAGCAGCCCGGACAACAATCAGCCCCAGCATTTT	CASSPDNNQPQHF
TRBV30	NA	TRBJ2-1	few	TGTGCCTGGAGGCCCCAGGGGCCCAATGAGCAGTTCTTC	CAWRPQGPNEQFF
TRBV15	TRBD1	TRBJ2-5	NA	TGTGCCACCAGCAGTGGACAGGGTCCAGAGACCCAGTACTTC	CATSSGQGPETQYF